Listed here are 21 T cell receptor beta chains from one sample, sequenced in a study of blood T cell repertoires in COVID-19. Data came from immunoSEQ multiplex PCR; TCRdb stores just in-frame clones and leaves some out. In the table there are some 250,000 clones, about three quarters of which are singletons. Input material: peripheral blood. Receptors were obtained from a woman over 75 with acute or convalescent COVID-19.

In this sample, this clone turned up a few times. V is TRBV2 and J is TRBJ1-6; D is perhaps TRBD1 (5 bases). The germline V gene encodes CDR1 SNHLY and CDR2 FYNNEI. V was pared by 7 bases and J by 6 bases, with 16 bases between. CDR3 length: 15 residues. CDR3 bases: TGTGCCAGCAATAGTGGGCAGGGCGGTAATTCACCCCTCCACTTT. It translates to CASNSGQGGNSPLHF.

This chain's CDR3 is CATAGTNSNQPQHF. The CDR3 region has the DNA TGTGCCACGGCCGGGACAAATAGCAATCAGCCCCAGCATTTT. The rearrangement links TRBV10-3 to TRBJ1-5; D possibly corresponds to TRBD1 (6 bases). Trimming took off 10 bases at V and 0 bases at J, with 13 bases between the two ends. The CDR3 contains 14 residues. The germline CDR1 and CDR2 sequences are ENHRY and SYGVKD.

V is TRBV3-1 (or the pseudogene TRBV3-2) and J is TRBJ2-1; 10 nucleotides agree with TRBD2. The germline V gene has CDR1 LGHDT and CDR2 YNNKEL (reference sequence). CDR3 length: 15 amino acids. V was pared by 4 bases and J by 5 bases, with 5 bases of the junction left unmatched. The DNA of the CDR3 is TGTGCCAGCAGCCTAGGGACTAGCGCGAACAATGAGCAGTTCTTC. Translating gives CASSLGTSANNEQFF.

V is TRBV4-1 and J is TRBJ2-1; D possibly corresponds to TRBD1 (5 bases). V shed 1 base and J shed 9 bases, with 10 bases lying between them. Germline CDR1 reads MGHRA; CDR2 reads YSYEKL. The CDR3 is 13 residues long. This CDR3 is CASSQVGAGEQFF. The CDR3 nucleotides read TGCGCCAGCAGCCAAGTTGGGGCTGGTGAGCAGTTCTTC.

The genes are TRBV19 and TRBJ1-6; tentative D call: TRBD1 (6 bases). The CDR3 extends over 15 amino acids. Germline CDR1 is LNHDA and CDR2 is SQIVND (reference sequence). The V end was cut by 5 bases, the J end by 7 bases, with 15 bases between. CDR3 sequence reads: CASSPLQGGNSPLHF. The CDR3 bases are TGTGCCAGTAGTCCACTACAGGGTGGAAATTCACCCCTCCACTTT.

This clone was detected once. The chain uses TRBV28 and TRBJ2-1; 15 nucleotides agree with TRBD2. This CDR3 is built from 16 residues. Per the germline V gene, CDR1 is MDHEN and CDR2 is SYDVKM. J was trimmed by 9 bases and V by 1 base; bases with no gene match: 4. CDR3 in amino acids: CASSLSGLAGGTEQFF. The DNA of the CDR3 is TGTGCCAGCAGTTTATCAGGACTAGCGGGGGGGACTGAGCAGTTCTTC.

This clone showed up many times. CDR3 amino acids: CASRPSSGGAYNEQFF. The CDR3 DNA reads as TGTGCCAGCAGGCCCTCCAGCGGGGGGGCTTACAATGAGCAGTTCTTC. The chain joins TRBV3-1 (or the pseudogene TRBV3-2) to TRBJ2-1; TRBD2 agrees at 10 bases. Germline V CDR1 and CDR2: LGHDT, YNNKEL (reference sequence). The CDR3 consists of 16 residues. Trimming at V came to 6 bases and at J to 4 bases, leaving 9 bases not matched to a gene.

This sequence joins TRBV19 and TRBJ2-1; TRBD1 matches 7 bases. After removal of 4 bases from V and 0 bases from J, the junction contained 3 bases not matched to a gene. The CDR3 loop spans 15 amino acids. The germline CDR1 and CDR2 sequences are LNHDA and SQIVND (reference sequence). CDR3 protein: CASSKQGSSYNEQFF. The CDR3 DNA reads TGTGCCAGTAGTAAACAGGGGAGCTCCTACAATGAGCAGTTCTTC.

J is TRBJ2-5 and V is TRBV6-5; TRBD1 might be the D (6 bases). This CDR3 spans 15 amino acids. The V gene's germline CDR1 is MNHEY and CDR2 SVGAGI. Between the trimmed V and J ends, which lost 2 bases and 2 bases, there was a span of 12 bases. For the CDR3, the DNA is TGTGCCAGCAGTTACATACAGGGTCTGCAAGAGACCCAGTACTTC. It yields the protein CASSYIQGLQETQYF.

The J gene is TRBJ2-1, the V gene TRBV6-6; TRBD2 matches 10 bases. The germline V gene has CDR1 MNHNY and CDR2 SVGAGI (reference sequence). V trimming: 6 bases; J trimming: 1 base; junction bases outside the gene matches: 18. This CDR3 has 20 amino acids. CDR3 nucleotides: TGTGCCAGCAGGCGAAGGTTGCTGCTTTCTAGCGGGGGATCCTACAATGAGCAGTTCTTC. This translates into CASRRRLLLSSGGSYNEQFF.

The chain recombines TRBV5-4 with TRBJ2-3; 7 bases map to TRBD1. This CDR3 has 15 amino acids. Germline lookup yields CDR1 SGHNT and CDR2 YYREEE (reference sequence). Germline trimming cut 5 bases from V and 2 bases from J; bases unmatched to any gene: 8. CDR3 nucleotides: TGTGCCAGCAGATCCGGGACAGAACCCACAGATACGCAGTATTTT. Its protein product is CASRSGTEPTDTQYF.

The chain carries TRBV6-2 or TRBV6-3 and TRBJ2-5, with TRBD2 matching 7 bases. The CDR3 has 13 amino acids. Germline-derived CDR1 and CDR2 are MNHEY and SVGEGT. J gave up 6 bases and V 3 bases, and 4 bases lay outside the gene matches. The CDR3 DNA sequence: TGTGCCAGCAGTTATTCCGGGAGGAAGACCCAGTACTTC. Protein product: CASSYSGRKTQYF.

This clone came up once. This chain connects TRBV5-1 to TRBJ1-1; D not certain. The CDR3 sequence is 15 residues long. The germline V and J ends were trimmed by 2 bases and 3 bases, with 14 bases remaining between them. Germline V gene lookup returns CDR1 SGHRS and CDR2 YFSETQ. The CDR3, as DNA: TGCGCCAGCAGCTTAGGAGCGACGGCATACACTGAAGCTTTCTTT. Its protein product is CASSLGATAYTEAFF. The whole variable domain, filled in from reference TRBV5-1 and TRBJ1-1, reads KAGVTQTPRYLIKTRGQQVTLSCSPISGHRSVSWYQQTPGQGLQFLFEYFSETQRNKGNFPGRFSGRQFSNSRSEMNVSTLELGDSALYLCASSLGATAYTEAFFGQGTRLTVV.

This chain connects TRBV6-1 to TRBJ2-2, with D unresolved. Trimming pared 2 bases from V and 2 bases from J, leaving 6 bases between. Germline V gives CDR1 MNHNS, CDR2 SASEGT. The CDR3 has 14 amino acids. CDR3 in DNA: TGTGCCAGCAGTGAAACTCCTAACACCGGGGAGCTGTTTTTT. Residues: CASSETPNTGELFF.

This clone was seen many times. The chain combines TRBV6-5 with TRBJ2-7; TRBD1 matches at 12 bases. The junction had 2 bases not matched to a gene; V was cut back by 6 bases and J by 2 bases. Germline V gene lookup returns CDR1 MNHEY and CDR2 SVGAGI. The length of the CDR3 is 14 residues. The CDR3 sequence: CASRRDRGPYEQYF. In DNA form, the CDR3 reads TGTGCCAGCAGAAGGGACAGGGGGCCCTACGAGCAGTACTTC.

This chain links TRBV5-1 with TRBJ2-7, with 8 bases identical to TRBD1. J gave up 5 bases and V 6 bases, and 16 bases lay outside the gene matches. The CDR3 contains 16 residues. Germline V gene data show CDR1 as SGHRS and CDR2 as YFSETQ. The CDR3 is CASTTQIDRGIHEQYF. CDR3 DNA: TGCGCCAGCACTACCCAAATCGACAGGGGAATCCACGAGCAGTACTTC.

This chain connects TRBV19 to TRBJ1-5, with 9 bases matching TRBD1. The CDR3 covers 15 residues. V trimming: 5 bases; J trimming: 3 bases; junction bases outside the gene matches: 5. Germline CDR1 LNHDA, CDR2 SQIVND (reference sequence). In DNA form, the CDR3 reads TGTGCCAGTAGTCCCGGACAGGGGTTCAATCAGCCCCAGCATTTT. This codes for CASSPGQGFNQPQHF.

This clone was detected only a few times. The chain recombines TRBV5-1 with TRBJ2-7; 7 nucleotides line up with TRBD1. V lost 4 bases to trimming and J lost 0 bases; unmatched junction nucleotides: 4. The V gene's germline CDR1 is SGHRS and CDR2 YFSETQ. The CDR3 consists of 14 residues. In DNA form, the CDR3 reads TGCGCCAGCAGCGGACAGGTCGGCTCCTACGAGCAGTACTTC. Protein product: CASSGQVGSYEQYF.

The chain couples TRBV5-1 to TRBJ1-4; 7 bases match TRBD1. J was trimmed by 5 bases and V by 6 bases; bases with no gene match: 10. This CDR3 has 15 amino acids. CDR1 and CDR2 from the germline V gene are SGHRS and YFSETQ. CDR3 in DNA: TGCGCCAGCACCCCTGGGGGACAGCCAAATGAAAAACTGTTTTTT. Its translation: CASTPGGQPNEKLFF.

V is TRBV6-5 and J is TRBJ1-5; D uncertain. This CDR3 spans 15 amino acids. Per the germline V gene, CDR1 is MNHEY and CDR2 is SVGAGI. V lost 7 bases and J lost 4, with 17 bases in between. In DNA, the CDR3 is TGTGCCAGCACTCCAACGGTGGGAGGGAATCAGCCCCAGCATTTT. Translating gives CASTPTVGGNQPQHF.

The chain combines TRBV7-9 with TRBJ1-5; D is unclear. Per the germline V gene, CDR1 is SEHNR and CDR2 is FQNEAQ (reference sequence). This CDR3 has 12 residues. V was clipped by 5 bases and J by 9 bases, with 11 bases between them. Here the CDR3 DNA reads TGTGCCAGCAGCATCGGGGAAGGGCCCCAGCATTTT. Translated: CASSIGEGPQHF. Full variable domain (outside the CDR3, taken from reference TRBV7-9 and TRBJ1-5): DTGVSQNPRHKITKRGQNVTFRCDPISEHNRLYWYRQTLGQGPEFLTYFQNEAQLEKSRLLSDRFSAERPKGSFSTLEIQRTEQGDSAMYLCASSIGEGPQHFGDGTRLSIL.